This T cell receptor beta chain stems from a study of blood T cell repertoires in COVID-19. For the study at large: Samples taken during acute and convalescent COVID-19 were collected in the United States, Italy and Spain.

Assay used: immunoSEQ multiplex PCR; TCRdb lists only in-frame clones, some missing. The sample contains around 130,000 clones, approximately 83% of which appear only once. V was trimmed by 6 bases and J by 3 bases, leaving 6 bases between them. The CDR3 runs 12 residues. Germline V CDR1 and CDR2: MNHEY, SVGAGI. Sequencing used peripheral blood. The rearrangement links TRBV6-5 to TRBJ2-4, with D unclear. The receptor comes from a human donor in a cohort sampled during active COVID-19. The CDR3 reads CASSPLKNIQYF. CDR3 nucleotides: TGTGCCAGCAGCCCCCTCAAAAACATTCAGTACTTC.